The 7 T cell receptor beta chains below all came from one sample that was sequenced in a study of shared clonotypes between healthy human individuals. Generated by immunoSEQ multiplex PCR, the TCRdb table keeps only in-frame clones and is missing some. The sample lists 1,500,000 or so clones, approximately 98.5% occurring once. Sequenced input: naive CD4+ T cells sorted from blood. Subset indicated: CD45RA+ positively selected. These receptors were collected from a man aged 25-45 years in good health.

The V and J genes are TRBV6-5 and TRBJ2-7, with D tentatively TRBD1 (5 bases). V was pared by 8 bases and J by 8 bases, with 16 bases between. The CDR3 contains 12 residues. The germline V gene has CDR1 MNHEY and CDR2 SVGAGI. For the CDR3, the DNA is TGTGCCAGCTGCAATCAGGGTGGTAAGCAGTACTTC. As protein: CASCNQGGKQYF.

The count of this clone is one. This chain connects TRBV25-1 to TRBJ2-1; D is unclear. The CDR3 has 13 amino acids. The ends were cut back, 7 bases at V and 6 bases at J, with 13 bases in the middle. Germline V gene data show CDR1 as MGHDK and CDR2 as SYGVNS. CDR3 region: CASTTTGGNEQFF. CDR3 in DNA: TGTGCCAGCACCACAACTGGCGGCAATGAGCAGTTCTTC.

This clone was recorded only once. The rearrangement links TRBV2 to TRBJ2-4; D ambiguous. Germline values: CDR1 SNHLY, CDR2 FYNNEI. CDR3 size: 14 residues. Deletions cut 2 bases from V and 0 bases from J, with 5 bases between. CDR3 coding DNA: TGTGCCAGCAGTGAAAGTGAAGCCAAAAACATTCAGTACTTC. Translated, it gives CASSESEAKNIQYF.

V gene TRBV7-9 combines with J gene TRBJ1-1, with 12 bases lining up with TRBD1. Germline V gives CDR1 SEHNR, CDR2 FQNEAQ (reference sequence). There are 19 residues in the CDR3. Trimming took 5 bases from V and 8 from J; bases not matched to a gene: 21. As DNA, the CDR3 is TGTGCCAGCAGCACTCCGGGACAGGGGGCGATGAGTGCGAGCCGCGAAGCTTTCTTT. Amino acid sequence: CASSTPGQGAMSASREAFF.

The chain recombines TRBV5-1 with TRBJ2-3, with 15 bases aligning to TRBD2. Germline lookup yields CDR1 SGHRS and CDR2 YFSETQ. The junction had 7 bases not matched to a gene; V was cut back by 0 bases and J by 5 bases. The CDR3 is 18 amino acids. The CDR3 loop is CASSLGGLAGGVGDTQYF. The CDR3, as DNA: TGCGCCAGCAGCTTGGGGGGACTAGCGGGAGGAGTAGGAGATACGCAGTATTTT.

This clone was detected once. The chain carries TRBV7-9 and TRBJ1-2, with 11 bases aligning to TRBD1. This CDR3 region has 15 residues. Trimming removed 8 bases from V and 8 bases from J; junction bases left unmatched: 13. In germline, CDR1 is SEHNR, CDR2 FQNEAQ (reference sequence). This CDR3 reads CASDIPRDRGAGYTF. In DNA form, the CDR3 reads TGTGCCAGCGACATACCCCGGGACAGGGGGGCGGGCTACACCTTC.

The V gene is TRBV5-1, the J gene TRBJ2-5; TRBD1 matches 7 bases. The V gene's germline CDR1 is SGHRS and CDR2 YFSETQ. The CDR3 extends over 15 amino acids. V dropped 0 bases and J dropped 3; count of bases not matched to a gene: 5. This CDR3 is CASSLDGTAKETQYF. As DNA, the CDR3 is TGCGCCAGCAGCTTGGACGGGACAGCTAAAGAGACCCAGTACTTC.